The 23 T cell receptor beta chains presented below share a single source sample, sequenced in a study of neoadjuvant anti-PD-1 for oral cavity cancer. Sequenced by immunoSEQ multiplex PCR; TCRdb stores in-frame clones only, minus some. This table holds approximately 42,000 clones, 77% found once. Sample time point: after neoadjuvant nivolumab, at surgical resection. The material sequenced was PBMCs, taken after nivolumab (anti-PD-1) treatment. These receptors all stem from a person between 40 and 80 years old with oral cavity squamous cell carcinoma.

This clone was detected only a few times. The CDR3: CVRRTGESGKFMNTEAFF. Here the CDR3 DNA reads TGTGTCAGAAGGACGGGGGAAAGTGGGAAATTTATGAACACTGAAGCTTTCTTT. The J gene is TRBJ1-1, the V gene TRBV7-5. TRBV7-5 is a pseudogene segment. The CDR3 is 18 residues long.

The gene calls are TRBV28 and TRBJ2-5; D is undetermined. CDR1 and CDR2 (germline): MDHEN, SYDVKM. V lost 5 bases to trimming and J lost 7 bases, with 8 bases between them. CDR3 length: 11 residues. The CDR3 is CASSIAWTQYF. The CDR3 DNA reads TGTGCCAGCAGTATTGCCTGGACCCAGTACTTC. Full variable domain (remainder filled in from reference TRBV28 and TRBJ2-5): DVKVTQSSRYLVKRTGEKVFLECVQDMDHENMFWYRQDPGLGLRLIYFSYDVKMKEKGDIPEGYSVSREKKERFSLILESASTNQTSMYLCASSIAWTQYFGPGTRLLVL.

The CDR3 region has the DNA TGCGCCAGCAGTGAGTTTAGAGGTGGGGCAGATACGCAGTATTTT. Residues: CASSEFRGGADTQYF. The chain uses TRBV10-1 and TRBJ2-3; no clear D. With 1 base removed from V and 4 bases from J, the gap between germline ends came to 12 bases. The CDR3 consists of 15 residues. The germline V gene has CDR1 WNHNN and CDR2 SYGVQD (reference sequence).

CDR3 in DNA: TGCAGCGTATTAATAGCGGGAGTCGGTAATGAGCAGTTCTTC. Its protein is CSVLIAGVGNEQFF. The chain combines TRBV29-1 with TRBJ2-1, with 9 bases identical to TRBD2. Unmatched junction bases numbered 10, after V lost 6 bases and J lost 7 bases. The CDR3 runs 14 residues. Germline V gene data show CDR1 as SQVTM and CDR2 as ANQGSEA.

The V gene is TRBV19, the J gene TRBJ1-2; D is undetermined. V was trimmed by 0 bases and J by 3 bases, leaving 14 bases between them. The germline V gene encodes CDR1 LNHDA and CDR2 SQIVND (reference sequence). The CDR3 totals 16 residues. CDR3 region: CASSIDPAGLYYGYTF. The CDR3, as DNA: TGTGCCAGTAGTATAGACCCGGCAGGCCTCTACTATGGCTACACCTTC.

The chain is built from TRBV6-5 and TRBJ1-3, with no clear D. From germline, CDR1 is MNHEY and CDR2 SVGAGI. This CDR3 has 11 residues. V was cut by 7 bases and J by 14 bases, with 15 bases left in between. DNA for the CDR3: TGTGCCAGCACTAACACGGACGTCCTATATTTT. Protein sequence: CASTNTDVLYF.

CDR3 bases: TGTGCCAGCAGTTTAAGCTATACTGGACATACGGCTGGAAACACCATATATTTT. Its translation is CASSLSYTGHTAGNTIYF. This sequence joins TRBV27 and TRBJ1-3; D is possibly TRBD1 (5 bases). The V gene's germline CDR1 is MNHEY and CDR2 SMNVEV (reference sequence). The ends were cut back, 2 bases at V and 2 bases at J, with 19 bases in the middle. The CDR3 is 18 amino acids.

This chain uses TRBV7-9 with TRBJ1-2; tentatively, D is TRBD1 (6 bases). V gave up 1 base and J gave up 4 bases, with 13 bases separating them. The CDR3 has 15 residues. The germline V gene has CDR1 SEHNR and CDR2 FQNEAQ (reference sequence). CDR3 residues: CASSLEAGASYGYTF. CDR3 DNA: TGTGCCAGCAGCTTAGAGGCGGGGGCGTCCTATGGCTACACCTTC.

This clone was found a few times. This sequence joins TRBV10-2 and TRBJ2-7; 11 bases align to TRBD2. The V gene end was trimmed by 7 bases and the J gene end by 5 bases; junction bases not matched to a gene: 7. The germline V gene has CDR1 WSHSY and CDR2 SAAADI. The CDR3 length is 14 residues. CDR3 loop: CASTISGGADEQYF. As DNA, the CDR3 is TGCGCCAGCACTATTAGCGGGGGGGCCGACGAGCAGTACTTC.

The CDR3 bases are TGTGCCAGCAGCGTCCCGACAGGGGGAGGGACTGAAGCTTTCTTT. Amino acid sequence: CASSVPTGGGTEAFF. The chain combines TRBV7-9 with TRBJ1-1, with 9 bases that match TRBD1. CDR1 is SEHNR and CDR2 is FQNEAQ in the germline V gene (reference sequence). The CDR3 runs to 15 residues. V lost 5 bases, J lost 5 bases, and 9 bases stayed unmatched.

The CDR3 nucleotides read TGCGCCAGCAGCTCGGACAGGGGAGGCTATGGCTACACCTTC. It translates to CASSSDRGGYGYTF. The rearrangement uses TRBV5-1 and TRBJ1-2, with 9 bases matching TRBD1. The J segment lost 4 bases and the V segment lost 3 bases, leaving 4 bases of the junction unmatched. Looked up from germline, CDR1 is SGHRS and CDR2 is YFSETQ. This CDR3 is built from 14 residues.

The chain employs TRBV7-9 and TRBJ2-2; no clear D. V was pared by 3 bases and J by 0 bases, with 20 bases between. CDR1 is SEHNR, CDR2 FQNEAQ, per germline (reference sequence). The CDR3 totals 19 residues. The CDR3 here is CASSFTLSVGIANTGELFF. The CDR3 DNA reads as TGTGCCAGCAGCTTCACCCTGAGCGTGGGGATAGCGAACACCGGGGAGCTGTTTTTT.

The CDR3 bases are TGTGCCAGCAACCCATCGGCACTCGCCTACGAGCAGTACTTC. It encodes CASNPSALAYEQYF. The rearrangement uses TRBV28 and TRBJ2-7; D gene ambiguous. This CDR3 spans 14 amino acids. V was clipped by 7 bases and J by 2 bases, with 15 bases between them. Germline lookup yields CDR1 MDHEN and CDR2 SYDVKM.

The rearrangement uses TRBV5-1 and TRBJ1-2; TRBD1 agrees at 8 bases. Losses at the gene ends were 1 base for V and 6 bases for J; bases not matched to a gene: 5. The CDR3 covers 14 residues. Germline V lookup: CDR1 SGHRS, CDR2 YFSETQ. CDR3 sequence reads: CASSLRQGSDGYTF. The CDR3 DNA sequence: TGCGCCAGCAGCTTGCGACAGGGGTCTGATGGCTACACCTTC.

CDR3 protein: CATVAGSLNYGYTF. The CDR3 DNA sequence: TGTGCCACAGTAGCTGGAAGTCTTAACTATGGCTACACCTTC. The chain joins TRBV19 to TRBJ1-2, with no clear D. Trimming removed 10 bases from V and 1 base from J, with 16 bases in between. CDR3 length: 14 residues. Germline CDR1 and CDR2: LNHDA and SQIVND (reference sequence).

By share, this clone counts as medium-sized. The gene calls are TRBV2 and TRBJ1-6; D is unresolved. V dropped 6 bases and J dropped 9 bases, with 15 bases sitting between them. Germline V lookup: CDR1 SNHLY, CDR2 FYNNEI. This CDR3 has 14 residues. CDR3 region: CASRRHEVRSPLHF. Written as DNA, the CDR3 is TGTGCCAGCAGGCGACACGAGGTGCGTTCACCCCTCCACTTT.

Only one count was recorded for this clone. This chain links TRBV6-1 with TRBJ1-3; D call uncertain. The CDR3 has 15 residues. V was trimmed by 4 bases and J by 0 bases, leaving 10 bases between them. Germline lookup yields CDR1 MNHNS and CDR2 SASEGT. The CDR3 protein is CASSALIFSGNTIYF. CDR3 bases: TGTGCCAGCAGTGCTCTGATTTTCTCTGGAAACACCATATATTTT.

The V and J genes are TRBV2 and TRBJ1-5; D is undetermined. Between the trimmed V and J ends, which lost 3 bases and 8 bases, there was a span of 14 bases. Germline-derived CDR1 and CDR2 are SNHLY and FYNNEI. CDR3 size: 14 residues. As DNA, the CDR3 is TGTGCCAGCAGTGAGCGGACCCGGAAAGAGCCCCAGCATTTT. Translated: CASSERTRKEPQHF.

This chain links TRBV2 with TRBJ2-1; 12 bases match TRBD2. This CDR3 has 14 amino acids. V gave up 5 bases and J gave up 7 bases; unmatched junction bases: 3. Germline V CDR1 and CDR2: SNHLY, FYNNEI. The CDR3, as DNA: TGTGCCAGCAGTCGACTAGCGGGAGTGAATGAGCAGTTCTTC. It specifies CASSRLAGVNEQFF. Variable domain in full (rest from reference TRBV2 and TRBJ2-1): EPEVTQTPSHQVTQMGQEVILRCVPISNHLYFYWYRQILGQKVEFLVSFYNNEISEKSEIFDDQFSVERPDGSNFTLKIRSTKLEDSAMYFCASSRLAGVNEQFFGPGTRLTVL.

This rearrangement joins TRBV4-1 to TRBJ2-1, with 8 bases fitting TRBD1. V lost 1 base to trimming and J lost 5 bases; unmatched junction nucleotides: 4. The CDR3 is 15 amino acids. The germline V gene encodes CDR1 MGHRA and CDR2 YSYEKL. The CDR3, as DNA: TGCGCCAGCAGCCAAGCGGGACAGGAGAACAATGAGCAGTTCTTC. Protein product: CASSQAGQENNEQFF.

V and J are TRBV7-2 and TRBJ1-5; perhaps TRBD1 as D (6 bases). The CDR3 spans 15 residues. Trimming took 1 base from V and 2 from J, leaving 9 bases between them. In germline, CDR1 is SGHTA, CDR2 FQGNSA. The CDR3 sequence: CASSLGEGGNQPQHF. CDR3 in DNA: TGTGCCAGCAGCTTAGGGGAGGGGGGCAATCAGCCCCAGCATTTT. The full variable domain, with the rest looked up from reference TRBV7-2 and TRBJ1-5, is GAGVSQSPSNKVTEKGKDVELRCDPISGHTALYWYRQSLGQGLEFLIYFQGNSAPDKSGLPSDRFSAERTGGSVSTLTIQRTQQEDSAVYLCASSLGEGGNQPQHFGDGTRLSIL.

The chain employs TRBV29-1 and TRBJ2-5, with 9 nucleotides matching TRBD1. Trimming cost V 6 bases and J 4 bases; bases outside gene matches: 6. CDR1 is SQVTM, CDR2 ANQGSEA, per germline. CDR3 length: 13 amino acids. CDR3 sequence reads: CSVRDREGETQYF. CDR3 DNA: TGCAGCGTCCGGGACAGGGAGGGAGAGACCCAGTACTTC. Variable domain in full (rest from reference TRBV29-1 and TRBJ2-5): SAVISQKPSRDICQRGTSLTIQCQVDSQVTMMFWYRQQPGQSLTLIATANQGSEATYESGFVIDKFPISRPNLTFSTLTVSNMSPEDSSIYLCSVRDREGETQYFGPGTRLLVL.

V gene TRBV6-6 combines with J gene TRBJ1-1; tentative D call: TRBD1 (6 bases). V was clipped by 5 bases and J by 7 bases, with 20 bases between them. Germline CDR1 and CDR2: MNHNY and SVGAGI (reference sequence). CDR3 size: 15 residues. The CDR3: CASSGPLAEGGEAFF. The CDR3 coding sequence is TGTGCCAGCAGTGGTCCGTTGGCCGAGGGGGGTGAAGCTTTCTTT.